This T cell receptor beta chain was sequenced in a study of blood T cells in healthy people across ages. Germline CDR1 reads LGHDT; CDR2 reads YNNKEL (reference sequence). V lost 0 bases, J lost 2 bases, and 7 bases lay in between. The CDR3 contains 14 residues. Next came a second PCR, run for roughly 6 to 11 cycles, which used a sample-barcoded 5' primer along with a J-beta primer mix. TCRdb independently ran MiXCR on the 5' RACE reads; one entry per CDR3 protein. The data hold fewer than 950,000 distinct CDR3 sequences, with roughly 40% observed a single time. Material: blood. This clonotype was obtained from a young man in good health. This chain joins TRBV3-1 and TRBJ2-5; D gene unclear. CDR3 sequence: CASSQDYLQETQYF. DNA for the CDR3: TGTGCCAGCAGCCAAGATTACTTACAAGAGACCCAGTACTTC.